This section outlines one T cell receptor (beta chain) sequence together with its context. These data come from a study of control samples from healthy donors and cancer patients. Sequencing used immunoSEQ multiplex PCR; TCRdb keeps in-frame clones, though not all of them. The table records 120,000 or so clones, 91% of them present only once. Germline lookup yields CDR1 PRHDT and CDR2 FYEKMQ (reference sequence). V shed 5 bases and J shed 3 bases, with 23 bases lying between them. The CDR3 runs to 17 residues. The sequencing sample was made of blood. J is TRBJ2-7 and V is TRBV13; D gene unclear. This clonotype originated in a woman younger than 35 in good health. The CDR3 is CASSVNLWGRYNYEQYF. CDR3 DNA sequence: TGTGCCAGCAGCGTAAATCTGTGGGGTCGCTATAACTACGAGCAGTACTTC.